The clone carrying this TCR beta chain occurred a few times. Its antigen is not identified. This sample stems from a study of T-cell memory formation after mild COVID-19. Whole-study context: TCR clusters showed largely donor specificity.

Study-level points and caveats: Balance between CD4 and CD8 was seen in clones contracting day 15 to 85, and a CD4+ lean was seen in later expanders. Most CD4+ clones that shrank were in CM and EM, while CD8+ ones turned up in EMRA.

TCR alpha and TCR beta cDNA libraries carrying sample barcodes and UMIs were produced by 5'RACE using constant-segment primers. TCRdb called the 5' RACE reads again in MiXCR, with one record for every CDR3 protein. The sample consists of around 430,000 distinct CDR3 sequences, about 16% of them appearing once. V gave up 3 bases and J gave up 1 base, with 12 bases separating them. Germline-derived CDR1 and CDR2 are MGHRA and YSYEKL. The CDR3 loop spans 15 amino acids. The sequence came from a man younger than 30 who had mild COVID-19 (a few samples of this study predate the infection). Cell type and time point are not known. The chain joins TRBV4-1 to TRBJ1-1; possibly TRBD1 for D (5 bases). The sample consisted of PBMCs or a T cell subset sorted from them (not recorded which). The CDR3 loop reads CASSQGGRQNTEAFF. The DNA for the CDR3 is TGCGCCAGCAGCCAGGGGGGACGCCAGAACACTGAAGCTTTCTTT.